The following is a T cell receptor beta chain sequence with its context. Terminally differentiated effector memory CD45RA+ cells were excluded by CCR7 positive selection of CD45RO-negative cells. Method: immunoSEQ multiplex PCR; TCRdb's copy keeps in-frame clones and lacks some. Altogether under 700,000 clones are present, 85% to 95% being singletons, with the ten largest covering 0.11%. The sample comes from a study of shared clonotypes between healthy human individuals. Study information: Each donor's CD4 naive and CD4 memory cells filled three plates apiece, CD8 naive two, and CD8 memory one.

CDR3 length: 14 amino acids. The V end lost 5 bases, the J end lost 7 bases, and 15 bases lay between the germline ends. CDR1 and CDR2 from the germline V gene are KGHSH and LQKENI. The specimen sequenced was naive CD8+ T cells sorted from blood. This sequence was found in a woman between 25 and 40 years old in good health. The V and J genes are TRBV18 and TRBJ1-5; D unresolved. CDR3 DNA sequence: TGTGCCAGCTCAGCGAATGGGAAACACCAGCCCCAGCATTTT. Translation gives CASSANGKHQPQHF.